The 18 T cell receptor beta chains listed next were all sequenced from one sample in a study of cytomegalovirus exposure and HLA in healthy donors. With 60 Vbeta and 13 Jbeta primers, the PCR was carried out. Only in-frame clones appear in the TCRdb table, and some are missing; sequencing was by immunoSEQ multiplex PCR. The sample lists tens of thousands of clones; 70% to 80% were seen once. The source material was PBMCs. These receptors were obtained from a woman in her forties or fifties in good health and CMV-seropositive.

The chain is built from TRBV5-5 and TRBJ2-2, with 8 bases fitting TRBD1. After removal of 0 bases from V and 2 bases from J, the junction contained 3 bases not matched to a gene. The CDR3 sequence is 16 residues long. In germline, CDR1 is SGHKS, CDR2 YYEKEE (reference sequence). The CDR3 spells CASSLGQGANTGELFF. CDR3 sequence (DNA): TGTGCCAGCAGCTTGGGGCAGGGGGCTAACACCGGGGAGCTGTTTTTT. Drawing the rest from reference TRBV5-5 and TRBJ2-2, the complete variable domain is DAGVTQSPTHLIKTRGQQVTLRCSPISGHKSVSWYQQVLGQGPQFIFQYYEKEERGRGNFPDRFSARQFPNYSSELNVNALLLGDSALYLCASSLGQGANTGELFFGEGSRLTVL.

As regards this clone: Germline and junction disagree at one end, which may indicate a read error. The J gene is TRBJ2-4, the V gene TRBV9, with 8 bases fitting TRBD2. The CDR3 spans 16 residues. Germline values: CDR1 SGDLS, CDR2 YYNGEE. The CDR3 bases are TGTGCCGGCAGCGCCCTCGGGGGGGGCGGGAGAAACATTCAGTACTTC. Translating gives CAGSALGGGGRNIQYF.

This clone was seen a single time. The chain employs TRBV23-1 and TRBJ2-7, with D possibly TRBD2 on 6 matching bases. TRBV23-1 is designated an ORF whose function remains uncertain. Trimming pared 0 bases from V and 4 bases from J, leaving 19 bases between. The CDR3 loop spans 17 amino acids. The CDR3 bases are TGCGCCAGCAGTCAATCGAAGGTCGGAGGGAAGTTATACGAGCAGTACGTC. Amino acid sequence: CASSQSKVGGKLYEQYV.

This chain joins TRBV5-6 and TRBJ2-1; maybe TRBD1 (6 bases). Germline lookup yields CDR1 SGHDT and CDR2 YYEEEE. The CDR3 loop spans 15 amino acids. Trimming removed 0 bases from V and 7 bases from J, with 14 bases in between. CDR3 coding DNA: TGTGCCAGCAGCTTGGGGGACAAGGGATGGAATGAGCAGTTCTTC. Its translation: CASSLGDKGWNEQFF.

In its sample, this clone was seen once. This chain links TRBV20-1 with TRBJ2-1, with D unclear. This CDR3 region has 11 residues. V dropped 2 bases and J dropped 7 bases, with 6 bases sitting between them. The germline CDR1 and CDR2 sequences are DFQATT and SNEGSKA (reference sequence). CDR3 bases: TGCAGTGCTAGAACACCAAATGAGCAGTTCTTC. Protein product: CSARTPNEQFF.

V and J are TRBV7-9 and TRBJ2-5; perhaps TRBD1 as D (6 bases). Trimming left V 5 bases short and J 8 bases short, with 12 bases between. CDR1 is SEHNR, CDR2 FQNEAQ, per germline (reference sequence). This CDR3 contains 12 residues. The CDR3 loop is CASSRTANTQYF. CDR3 sequence (DNA): TGTGCCAGCAGCCGGACAGCGAACACCCAGTACTTC. Using reference TRBV7-9 and TRBJ2-5 for the parts outside the CDR3, the full variable domain is DTGVSQNPRHKITKRGQNVTFRCDPISEHNRLYWYRQTLGQGPEFLTYFQNEAQLEKSRLLSDRFSAERPKGSFSTLEIQRTEQGDSAMYLCASSRTANTQYFGPGTRLLVL.

The chain joins TRBV27 to TRBJ1-2, with D tentatively TRBD1 (6 bases). With 5 bases removed from V and 4 bases from J, the gap between germline ends came to 20 bases. Germline assignment: CDR1 MNHEY and CDR2 SMNVEV (reference sequence). This CDR3 spans 16 amino acids. CDR3: CASSLRTPQGLYGYTF. DNA for the CDR3: TGTGCCAGCAGTCTTAGGACCCCACAGGGCCTCTATGGCTACACCTTC.

This sequence joins TRBV7-9 and TRBJ2-7; possibly TRBD2 for D (5 bases). Trimming cost V 2 bases and J 5 bases, with 10 bases left between them. The CDR3 has 13 amino acids. The germline V gene encodes CDR1 SEHNR and CDR2 FQNEAQ (reference sequence). CDR3 region: CASSLIERDEQYF. In DNA form, the CDR3 reads TGTGCCAGCAGCTTAATCGAGAGGGACGAGCAGTACTTC.

This chain uses TRBV11-2 with TRBJ2-3; D uncertain. CDR1 is SGHAT and CDR2 is FQNNGV in the germline V gene. The V and J ends lost 2 bases and 3 bases respectively, with 6 bases between them. The CDR3 consists of 13 residues. The CDR3 region has the DNA TGTGCCAGCAGCTTATTAGTAACAGATACGCAGTATTTT. Protein sequence: CASSLLVTDTQYF.

This clone was found once. V gene TRBV5-1 combines with J gene TRBJ2-3, with 8 nucleotides matching TRBD1. The CDR3 totals 14 residues. Germline CDR1 is SGHRS and CDR2 is YFSETQ. The V gene end was trimmed by 4 bases and the J gene end by 3 bases; junction bases not matched to a gene: 4. CDR3 coding DNA: TGCGCCAGCAGCCGACAGGGGAAGACAGATACGCAGTATTTT. The encoded protein is CASSRQGKTDTQYF.

This sequence joins TRBV7-2 and TRBJ2-3; D is unresolved. In germline, CDR1 is SGHTA, CDR2 FQGNSA. The CDR3 contains 11 residues. Trimming stripped 3 bases from V and 10 bases from J, with 8 bases between. In DNA, the CDR3 is TGTGCCAGCAGCTTTGCGGTGGCGCAGTATTTT. It encodes CASSFAVAQYF.

The chain has TRBV29-1 and TRBJ1-1; 9 nucleotides agree with TRBD1. This CDR3 spans 14 amino acids. CDR1 SQVTM and CDR2 ANQGSEA come from the germline V gene. V trimming: 7 bases; J trimming: 4 bases; junction bases outside the gene matches: 10. Here the CDR3 reads CSAISTGGITEAFF. DNA of the CDR3: TGCAGCGCTATTTCGACAGGGGGAATCACTGAAGCTTTCTTT.

V usage is TRBV30 and J usage is TRBJ1-5; 7 bases line up with TRBD1. Trimming at V came to 3 bases and at J to 0 bases, leaving 5 bases not matched to a gene. Germline lookup yields CDR1 GTSNPN and CDR2 SVGIG (reference sequence). The CDR3 sequence is 15 residues long. DNA of the CDR3: TGTGCCTGGAGCGGGGGACAGAATAGCAATCAGCCCCAGCATTTT. Translating gives CAWSGGQNSNQPQHF.

V usage is TRBV9 and J usage is TRBJ2-5, with 11 bases that match TRBD2. The CDR3 consists of 15 residues. CDR1 SGDLS and CDR2 YYNGEE come from the germline V gene. J gave up 5 bases and V 2 bases, and 5 bases lay outside the gene matches. The CDR3 loop reads CASSVSGGALETQYF. CDR3 nucleotides: TGTGCCAGCAGCGTTAGCGGGGGGGCTTTGGAGACCCAGTACTTC.

The CDR3 sequence is CAISESSGAKNIQYF. CDR3 coding DNA: TGTGCCATCAGTGAGTCGTCAGGGGCCAAAAACATTCAGTACTTC. This chain uses TRBV10-3 with TRBJ2-4, with D perhaps matching TRBD1 (5 bases). The CDR3 totals 15 residues. Trimming cost V 0 bases and J 1 base, with 7 bases left between them. Per germline, CDR1 ENHRY and CDR2 SYGVKD.

This chain uses TRBV11-3 with TRBJ2-1, with TRBD2 identical over 9 bases. Per germline, CDR1 SGHNT and CDR2 YENEEA. The CDR3 runs to 14 residues. Losses at the gene ends were 2 bases for V and 9 bases for J; bases not matched to a gene: 5. The CDR3 here is CASSLSLSGSEQFF. The CDR3, as DNA: TGTGCCAGCAGCTTAAGCCTTAGCGGGAGTGAGCAGTTCTTC.

The gene calls are TRBV19 and TRBJ1-1; D is uncertain. The CDR3 length is 14 residues. Trimming left V 1 base short and J 1 base short, with 7 bases between. Germline CDR1 is LNHDA and CDR2 is SQIVND (reference sequence). CDR3 DNA: TGTGCCAGTAGTATAGCGGGGAGGAACACTGAAGCTTTCTTT. Translated, it gives CASSIAGRNTEAFF.

V is TRBV9 and J is TRBJ2-2, with D hard to call. CDR1 is SGDLS and CDR2 is YYNGEE in the germline V gene. The CDR3 covers 14 residues. Trimming took off 4 bases at V and 4 bases at J, with 11 bases between the two ends. The CDR3 sequence is CASSPLTATGELFF. Here the CDR3 DNA reads TGTGCCAGCAGCCCTCTTACTGCCACCGGGGAGCTGTTTTTT.